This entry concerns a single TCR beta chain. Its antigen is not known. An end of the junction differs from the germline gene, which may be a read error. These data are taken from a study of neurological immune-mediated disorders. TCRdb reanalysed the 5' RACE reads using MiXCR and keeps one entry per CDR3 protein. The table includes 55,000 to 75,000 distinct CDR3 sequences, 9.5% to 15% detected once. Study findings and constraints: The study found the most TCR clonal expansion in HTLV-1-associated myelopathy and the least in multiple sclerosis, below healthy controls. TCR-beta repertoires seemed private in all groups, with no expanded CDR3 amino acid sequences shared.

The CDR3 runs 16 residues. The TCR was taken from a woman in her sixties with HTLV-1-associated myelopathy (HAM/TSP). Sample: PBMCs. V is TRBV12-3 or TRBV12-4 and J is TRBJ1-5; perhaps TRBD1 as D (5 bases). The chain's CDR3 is CASSLGGRPDNQPQLF. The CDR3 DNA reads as TGTGCCAGCAGTTTAGGTGGCCGCCCGGACAATCAGCCCCAGCTTTTT.